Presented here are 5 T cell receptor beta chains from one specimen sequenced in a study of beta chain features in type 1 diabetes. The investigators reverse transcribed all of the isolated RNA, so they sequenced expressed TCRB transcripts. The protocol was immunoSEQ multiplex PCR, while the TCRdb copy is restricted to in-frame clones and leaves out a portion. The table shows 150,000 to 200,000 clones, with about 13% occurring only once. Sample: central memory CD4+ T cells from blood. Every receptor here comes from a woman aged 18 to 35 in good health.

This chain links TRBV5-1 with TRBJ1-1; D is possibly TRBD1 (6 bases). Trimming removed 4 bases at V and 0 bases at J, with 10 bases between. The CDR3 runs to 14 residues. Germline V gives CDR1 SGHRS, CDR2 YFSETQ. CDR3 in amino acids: CASSVQGLNTEAFF. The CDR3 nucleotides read TGCGCCAGCAGCGTACAGGGTTTGAACACTGAAGCTTTCTTT.

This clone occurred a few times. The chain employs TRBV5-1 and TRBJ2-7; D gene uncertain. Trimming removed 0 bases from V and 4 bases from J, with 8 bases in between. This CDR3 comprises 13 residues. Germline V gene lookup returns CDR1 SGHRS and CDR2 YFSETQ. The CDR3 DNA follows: TGCGCCAGCAGCTTGGCCACAGAATACGAGCAGTACTTC. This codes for CASSLATEYEQYF.

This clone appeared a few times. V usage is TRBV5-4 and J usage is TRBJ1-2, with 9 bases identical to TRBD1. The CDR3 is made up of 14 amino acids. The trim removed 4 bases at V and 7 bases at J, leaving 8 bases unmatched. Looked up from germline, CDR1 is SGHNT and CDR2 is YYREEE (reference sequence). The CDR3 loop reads CASSPSTGGRGYTF. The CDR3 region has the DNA TGTGCCAGCAGCCCGTCGACAGGGGGACGTGGCTACACCTTC.

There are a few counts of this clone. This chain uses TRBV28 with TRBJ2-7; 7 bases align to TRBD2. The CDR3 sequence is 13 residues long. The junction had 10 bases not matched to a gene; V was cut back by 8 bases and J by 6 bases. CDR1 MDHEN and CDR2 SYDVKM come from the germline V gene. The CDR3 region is CASGGSGLFEQYF. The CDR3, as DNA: TGTGCCAGCGGCGGTAGCGGGCTCTTCGAGCAGTACTTC.

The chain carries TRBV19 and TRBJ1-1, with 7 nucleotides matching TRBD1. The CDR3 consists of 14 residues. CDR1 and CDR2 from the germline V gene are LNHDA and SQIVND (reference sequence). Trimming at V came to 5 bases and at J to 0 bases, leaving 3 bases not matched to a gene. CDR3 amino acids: CASSQDRVNTEAFF. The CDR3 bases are TGTGCCAGTAGTCAAGACAGGGTGAACACTGAAGCTTTCTTT.